This is a list of T cell receptor beta chains from one sample in a study of shared clonotypes between healthy human individuals. Using immunoSEQ multiplex PCR, the repertoire was profiled, and TCRdb retains in-frame clones only, with some absent. The sample has roughly 2.4 million clones; nearly 97% are singletons. The sample taken for sequencing was naive CD4+ T cells sorted from blood. The receptors were gathered from a man aged 18 to 30 in good health. Both conserved end residues are part of each CDR3.

v_call	j_call	cdr3_aa
TRBV29-1	TRBJ2-1	CSVGARLSYNEQFF
TRBV6-1	TRBJ2-1	CASSDGRGRNEQFF
TRBV29-1	TRBJ2-7	CSVAGGTSGEQYF
TRBV7-2	TRBJ2-5	CASSLVGLAGNQETQYF
TRBV7-2	TRBJ1-2	CASSLARGGSYGYTF
TRBV6-1	TRBJ2-3	CASSEGYGMGTDTQYF
TRBV9	TRBJ2-7	CASSADGDLTYEQYF
TRBV7-6	TRBJ2-5	CASTKGGSPTQYF
TRBV4-1	TRBJ2-1	CASSHIGWRRGSYNEQFF
TRBV4-1	TRBJ2-5	CASSQDAEWETQYF
TRBV18	TRBJ1-2	CASSEGMRGYGYTF
TRBV5-4	TRBJ1-1	CASSSGRTSNTEAFF
TRBV5-1	TRBJ2-7	CASGTGGLRDEQYF
TRBV5-1	TRBJ1-6	CASSPGQAYNSPLHF
TRBV25-1	TRBJ1-2	CASSEYRQGYTF
TRBV10-3	TRBJ2-7	CAISKGQTYEQYF
TRBV6-5	TRBJ2-3	CASSSGRSTDTQYF
TRBV18	TRBJ1-1	CASSPDRGAFF
TRBV14	TRBJ1-6	CASSQLGTGNSPLHF
TRBV11-2	TRBJ2-1	CASSRGLANNEQFF
TRBV7-9	TRBJ1-1	CASSLLGGKGEAFF
TRBV10-3	TRBJ2-2	CAISGGDRSTGELFF
TRBV5-6	TRBJ2-2	CASSLRISGDWGGELFF
TRBV6-1	TRBJ1-6	CASATGSGSPLHF
TRBV4-1	TRBJ1-6	CASSQGTGELRGSPLHF
TRBV10-1	TRBJ2-1	CASTSGRNNEQFF
TRBV19	TRBJ2-2	CASRGLANTGELFF
TRBV19	TRBJ2-5	CASSGTMGSETQYF
TRBV28	TRBJ1-2	CASRPTGIYGYTF
TRBV25-1	TRBJ2-1	CASSETINEQFF
TRBV28	TRBJ1-1	CASSRSGNMNTEAFF
TRBV9	TRBJ2-5	CASSVEVGIETQYF
TRBV13	TRBJ1-2	CASSLSTQGGYGYTF
TRBV5-6	TRBJ2-1	CASSLVTSGYNEQFF
TRBV5-4	TRBJ2-7	CASWTSGGYEQYF
TRBV21-1	TRBJ2-7	CARYRIWDRQTYEQYF
TRBV2	TRBJ2-7	CASRPSGLTYEQYF
TRBV6-1	TRBJ1-5	CASSANQPQHF
TRBV6-6	TRBJ2-6	CASSYGENGANVLTF
TRBV23-1	TRBJ1-6	CASSHQDRGRPNSPLHF
TRBV18	TRBJ1-5	CASSLNTGVDQPQHF
TRBV30	TRBJ2-1	CAWTVGGDTWGEQFF
TRBV5-1	TRBJ2-3	CASSLEGQGRDTQYF
TRBV4-1	TRBJ2-6	CASSPQGFSSGANVLTF
TRBV7-2	TRBJ2-3	CASSLEGFDTQYF
TRBV27	TRBJ2-7	CASWTAGYEQYF
TRBV7-6	TRBJ2-7	CASSSFTGQPYEQYF
TRBV5-1	TRBJ1-2	CASSLAFRGGYGYTF
TRBV11-2	TRBJ2-2	CASSTERGAYTGELFF
TRBV28	TRBJ2-7	CASIATENYEQYF